Sequencing of this TCR beta chain was carried out in a study of identical twins listed by TCRdb under 2016. Study-level background: TCR alpha and beta repertoires from monozygotic twins, unrelated adults of various ages and cord blood were deep-sequenced to test whether fetal clonotypes persist. To rule out contamination, the twin experiments were replicated at different times with different library preparation protocols.

All donors were healthy Caucasians. Three pairs of female monozygotic twins, all aged about 18 to 29 years, made up the twin cohort. Miltenyi CD45RO+ enrichment and human naive T-cell isolation kits were used to isolate memory (CD45RO+) and naive T cells from PBMC. Library method: 5' RACE. The instrument was an Illumina HiSeq 2000. Template switching introduced a universal primer binding site; the final cDNA contained a unique molecular identifier, enabling accurate counting of TCR cDNA molecules. Specific primers in the conserved constant-segment region were used to synthesize first-strand cDNA for TCR alpha and beta chains. To control for contamination, every cDNA library carried two barcodes: a SMART-Mk sample barcode plus Illumina barcodes. Two successive PCR steps introduced TruSeq adapter sequences along with Illumina sample barcodes. The TCR alpha and beta cDNA libraries were sequenced on the Illumina HiSeq platform using custom primers. For the original study's pipeline: Unique molecular identifiers were extracted from raw reads with MiGEC, and CDR3 positions were determined with MiXCR. Recombination models were inferred per individual with the repgenHMM and IGoR tools using an EM algorithm. The analysis of shared clonotypes was done with the tcR package in R, with sharing normalized by the product of cloneset sizes. To study raw recombination free of thymic and clonal selection effects, out-of-frame nonproductive sequences were analyzed. The raw public reads went through TCRdb reprocessing: fastp at Q25, MiXCR clone calling, in-frame beta chains kept. Rows merge per CDR3 protein into single entries with the most common DNA and genes. The authors' filters were not applied to this entry. The sample table holds around 250,000 distinct CDR3 sequences, of which about 7% were seen once. In total, the top ten clones hold roughly 3.6% of the sample.

According to the germline V gene, CDR1 reads SGHDN and CDR2 reads FVKESK. V is pruned by 1 base and J by 2 bases, leaving 5 bases of the junction without a gene match. Measured from the cysteine to the phenylalanine, the CDR3 is 17 residues long. The only DNA kept is the CDR3, 51 bases in frame from the first base. On the study overall, not on this receptor specifically: Recombination models systematically underestimated out-of-frame TCR alpha sharing in monozygotic twins but agreed with sharing between unrelated individuals. In beta out-of-frame sequences, excess twin sharing was weaker, because having fewer shared sequences lowered the signal-to-noise ratio. Invariant T cells such as MAIT and iNKT could partly confound zero-insertion analyses, although diverse VJ usage argued against such confounding for most clonotypes. Compared with coincidental sharing between unrelated individuals, out-of-frame TCR alpha sequences shared between twins showed an excess of sequences with low generation probability. Abundant cord blood beta clonotypes carried fewer insertions; young adult naive repertoires showed a weaker similar trend, while memory repertoires showed none. Because the same donors could not be followed over many years, conclusions were based on cross-sectional statistical analysis.

Of note for this clonotype: The antigen it binds to is not known. The input lacks base qualities; no much larger clone sits a single base away.

The sample also formed part of further work on yellow fever vaccine responses in identical twins. The second source states: The authors reported that the T cell response to vaccination in identical twins appeared partly convergent and partly personalized. Focusing on identical twins, the study followed the T cell clones that responded to the vaccine, and did so with precision.

Sequencing input: memory (CD45RO+) T cells sorted from blood. The cell subset or site label, as the study defines it: CD45RO+ enriched T cells. This TCR was sampled from a woman younger than 35 in good health. The chain uses TRBV14 and TRBJ2-3, with TRBD2 matching 11 junction bases. The CDR3 region has the sequence CASSQAASGGHTDTQYF. DNA sequence: TGTGCCAGCAGCCAAGCGGCTAGCGGGGGGCACACAGATACGCAGTATTTT. Joined to the reference TRBV14 and TRBJ2-3 proteins, this CDR3 gives the full variable domain: EAGVTQFPSHSVIEKGQTVTLRCDPISGHDNLYWYRRVMGKEIKFLLHFVKESKQDESGMPNNRFLAERTGGTYSTLKVQPAELEDSGVYFCASSQAASGGHTDTQYFGPGTRLTVL.